This T cell receptor (beta chain) derives from a study of T-cell memory formation after mild COVID-19. From 5'RACE with constant-segment primers came TCR alpha and TCR beta cDNA libraries that carried sample barcodes and UMIs. TCRdb reprocessed the 5' RACE reads via MiXCR and lists one record per CDR3 protein. The table includes under 250,000 distinct CDR3 sequences, approximately 9% detected once. V was pared by 0 bases and J by 0 bases, with 12 bases between. Germline-derived CDR1 and CDR2 are LNHNV and YYDKDF (reference sequence). The CDR3 is 17 residues long. This clonotype has more than one count but fewer than ten.

The rearrangement uses TRBV15 and TRBJ1-5, with D maybe TRBD1 (6 bases). This TCR came from a man in his late teens or twenties who had mild COVID-19 (a few samples of this study predate the infection). Cell type and time point are not known. Sequenced input: PBMCs or a T cell subset sorted from them (not recorded which). In DNA, the CDR3 is TGTGCCACCAGCAGAGAGCGGACAGTTTATAGCAATCAGCCCCAGCATTTT. Its protein product is CATSRERTVYSNQPQHF.